Listed here is a single T cell receptor (beta chain). The sample is drawn from a study of blood T cell repertoires in COVID-19. Germline CDR1 reads SGHAT; CDR2 reads FQNNGV. The V gene end was trimmed by 6 bases and the J gene end by 4 bases; junction bases not matched to a gene: 10. The CDR3 extends over 16 amino acids. Some clones are missing from TCRdb's copy, which holds only in-frame ones; the method was immunoSEQ multiplex PCR. Of approximately 150,000 clones in the sample, around 87% were seen once. Sequenced sample: peripheral blood. The sequence came from a woman of 80 years or more with COVID-19, enrolled during active disease. The chain combines TRBV11-2 with TRBJ1-3, with 9 positions matching TRBD1. The CDR3 region has the DNA TGTGCCAGCAGATATCTACAGGGGGCGAGGGGAAACACCATATATTTT. This translates into CASRYLQGARGNTIYF.